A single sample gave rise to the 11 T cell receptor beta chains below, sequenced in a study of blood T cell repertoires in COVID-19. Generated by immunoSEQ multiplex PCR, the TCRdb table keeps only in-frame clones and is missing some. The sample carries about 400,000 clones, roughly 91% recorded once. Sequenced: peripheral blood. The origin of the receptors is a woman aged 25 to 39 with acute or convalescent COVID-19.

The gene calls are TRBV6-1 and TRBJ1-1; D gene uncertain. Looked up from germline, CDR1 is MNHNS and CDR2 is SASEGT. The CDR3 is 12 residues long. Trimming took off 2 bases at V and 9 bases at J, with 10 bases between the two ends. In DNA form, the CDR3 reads TGTGCCAGCAGTGAATGGCGGAAGAAAGCTTTCTTT. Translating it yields CASSEWRKKAFF.

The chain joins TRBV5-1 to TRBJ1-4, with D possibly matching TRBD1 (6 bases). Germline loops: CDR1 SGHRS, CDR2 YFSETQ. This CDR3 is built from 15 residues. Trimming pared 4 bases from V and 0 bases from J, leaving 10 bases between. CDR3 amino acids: CASSRTDTTNEKLFF. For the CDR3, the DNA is TGCGCCAGCAGCAGGACAGACACAACTAATGAAAAACTGTTTTTT.

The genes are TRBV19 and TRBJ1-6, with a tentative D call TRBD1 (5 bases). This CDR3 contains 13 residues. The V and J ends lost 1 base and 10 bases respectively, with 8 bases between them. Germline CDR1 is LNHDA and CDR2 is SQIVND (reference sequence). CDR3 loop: CASSIGEGSPLHF. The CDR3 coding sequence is TGTGCCAGTAGTATAGGGGAGGGGTCACCCCTCCACTTT.

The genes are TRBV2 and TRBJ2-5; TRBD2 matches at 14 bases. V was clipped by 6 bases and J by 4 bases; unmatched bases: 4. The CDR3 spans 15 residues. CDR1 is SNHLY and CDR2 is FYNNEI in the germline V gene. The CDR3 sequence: CASRTSGGGGETQYF. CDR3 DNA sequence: TGTGCCAGCAGGACTAGCGGGGGGGGTGGAGAGACCCAGTACTTC. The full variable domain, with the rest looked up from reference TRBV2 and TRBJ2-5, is EPEVTQTPSHQVTQMGQEVILRCVPISNHLYFYWYRQILGQKVEFLVSFYNNEISEKSEIFDDQFSVERPDGSNFTLKIRSTKLEDSAMYFCASRTSGGGGETQYFGPGTRLLVL.

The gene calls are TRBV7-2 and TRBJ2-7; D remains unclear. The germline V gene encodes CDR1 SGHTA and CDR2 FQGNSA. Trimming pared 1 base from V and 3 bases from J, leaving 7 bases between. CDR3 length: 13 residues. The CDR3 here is CASSLGRFYEQYF. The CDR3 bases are TGTGCCAGCAGCTTAGGCAGGTTCTACGAGCAGTACTTC. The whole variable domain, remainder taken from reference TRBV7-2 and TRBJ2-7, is GAGVSQSPSNKVTEKGKDVELRCDPISGHTALYWYRQSLGQGLEFLIYFQGNSAPDKSGLPSDRFSAERTGGSVSTLTIQRTQQEDSAVYLCASSLGRFYEQYFGPGTRLTVT.

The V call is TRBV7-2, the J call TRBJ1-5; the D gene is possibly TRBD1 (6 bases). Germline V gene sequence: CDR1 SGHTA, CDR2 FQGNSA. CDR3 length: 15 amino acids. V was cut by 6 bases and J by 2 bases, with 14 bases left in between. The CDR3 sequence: CASSFSNRGNQPQHF. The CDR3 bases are TGTGCCAGCAGTTTCAGTAACAGGGGCAATCAGCCCCAGCATTTT.

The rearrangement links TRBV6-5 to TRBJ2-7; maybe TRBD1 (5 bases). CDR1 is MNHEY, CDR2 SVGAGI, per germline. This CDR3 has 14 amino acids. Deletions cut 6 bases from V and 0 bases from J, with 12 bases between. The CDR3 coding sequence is TGTGCCAGCAGAAGGGGCCCTTACTCCTACGAGCAGTACTTC. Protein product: CASRRGPYSYEQYF.

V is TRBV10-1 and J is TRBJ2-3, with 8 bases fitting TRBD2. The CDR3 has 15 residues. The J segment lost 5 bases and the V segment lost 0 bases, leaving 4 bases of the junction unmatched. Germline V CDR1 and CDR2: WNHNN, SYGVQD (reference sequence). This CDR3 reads CASSESRRGEDTQYF. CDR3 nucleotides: TGCGCCAGCAGTGAGTCGAGGCGGGGGGAAGATACGCAGTATTTT.

CDR3 sequence reads: CASNHGETQYF. In nucleotides, the CDR3 is TGCGCCAGCAACCACGGGGAGACCCAGTACTTC. The chain combines TRBV5-1 with TRBJ2-5; D unresolved. Trimming removed 6 bases at V and 5 bases at J, with 8 bases between. The CDR3 runs 11 residues. Per the germline V gene, CDR1 is SGHRS and CDR2 is YFSETQ.

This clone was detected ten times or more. In DNA form, the CDR3 reads TGTGCCAGCAGACTAGCTAATTACAATGAGCAGTTCTTC. Its translation is CASRLANYNEQFF. This sequence joins TRBV25-1 and TRBJ2-1, with a tentative D call TRBD2 (6 bases). The V gene's germline CDR1 is MGHDK and CDR2 SYGVNS. Between the trimmed V and J ends, which lost 6 bases and 4 bases, there was a span of 10 bases. This CDR3 has 13 amino acids.

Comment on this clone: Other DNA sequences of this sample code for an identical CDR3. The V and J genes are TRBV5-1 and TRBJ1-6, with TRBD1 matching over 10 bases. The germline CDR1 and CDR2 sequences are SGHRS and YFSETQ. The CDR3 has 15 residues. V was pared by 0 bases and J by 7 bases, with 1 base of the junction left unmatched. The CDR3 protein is CASSLGQGANSPLHF. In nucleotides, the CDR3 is TGCGCCAGCAGCTTGGGACAGGGGGCGAATTCACCCCTCCACTTT.